This T cell receptor beta chain comes out of a study of T cells in Graves' hyperthyroidism and ophthalmopathy. Study-wide results and limits: Before onset, by a median of about six months, the model predicted ophthalmopathy.

This clonotype was seen repeatedly, ten times or more. As yet, its antigen is unknown. This CDR3 spans 19 amino acids. V was clipped by 2 bases and J by 5 bases; unmatched bases: 11. From germline, CDR1 is MNHGY and CDR2 SAAAGT. In making diagnoses, clinical symptoms, serum thyroxine and TRAb, thyroid ultrasound and orbital computed tomography were all used. Isolation of PBMCs was performed on 8.5 to 10 ml fresh peripheral blood. Amplified TCR beta CDR3 regions came from RNA transcripts. First-round RT-PCR with HTBI primers amplified the TCR CDR3 region. TCRdb used MiXCR to reprocess the multiplex PCR reads, holding one entry per CDR3 protein. Of 500,000 to 750,000 distinct CDR3 sequences in the sample, approximately 15% were seen once.

The chain has TRBV6-8 and TRBJ2-1, with 14 bases lining up with TRBD2. This sequence was found in a woman between 18 and 30 years old with Graves' ophthalmopathy. The sample consisted of blood. CDR3 sequence reads: CASSYKGTSGSPKDNEQFF. Written as DNA, the CDR3 is TGTGCCAGCAGTTACAAGGGGACTAGCGGGAGTCCTAAGGACAATGAGCAGTTCTTC.